This TCR beta chain originates from a study of OX40 agonist ivuxolimab in advanced cancers. Notes on the study in general: Expanded clones were, on average, more numerous in CD8+ T cells than in CD4+. Both blood CD4+ and CD8+ T cells showed clonal growth by week 6 at 0.1 to 3.0 mg/kg.

In the case of this clone: Its antigen is currently unknown.

The investigators sampled blood at baseline, at cycle 4 day 1, and at cycle 7 day 1. V was clipped by 5 bases and J by 6 bases; unmatched bases: 4. Germline V gene sequence: CDR1 SGHNT, CDR2 YENEEA. The CDR3 has 13 residues. Sequencing was performed with immunoSEQ multiplex PCR; in TCRdb, only in-frame clones are kept and a portion is missing. The sample includes 10,000 to 13,000 clones, approximately 80% of them seen just once. The clonotype comes from an adult with an advanced solid tumor such as melanoma, head and neck, liver or kidney cancer. This chain uses TRBV11-3 with TRBJ2-7, with 10 bases lining up with TRBD1. Material: CD4+ or CD8+ T cells sorted from blood, obtained in a trial of the OX40 agonist ivuxolimab. The DNA of the CDR3 is TGTGCCAGCAGCCCAGGACAGGGGGGCGAGCAGTACTTC. It translates to CASSPGQGGEQYF.